Sequencing of this T cell receptor (beta chain) was carried out in a study of T cells after yellow fever vaccination. Study background: Fractions of limited cellularity were prepared by means of SMART-Seq v4 Ultra Low Input.

Regarding the study as a whole: Re-detected after boosting: most primary clones, 96% of CD4 and under 90% of CD8. A weaker but faster secondary response was observed, peaking on day 5 versus 15.

This clonotype occurred many times. Its antigen is undetermined. The TCR cDNA carried a universal primer site and UMIs from 5'RACE template switching. MiXCR, applied by TCRdb to the 5' RACE reads, yields one record per CDR3 protein. The sample has some 110,000 distinct CDR3 sequences, 7.2% seen once. The CDR3 consists of 15 residues. Germline-derived CDR1 and CDR2 are SEHNR and FQNEAQ (reference sequence). The junction had 12 bases not matched to a gene; V was cut back by 5 bases and J by 14 bases. The clonotype was recovered from a man younger than 35 who received the YFV17D yellow fever vaccine. J is TRBJ1-6 and V is TRBV7-9, with 10 bases identical to TRBD1. Source: CD4+ T cells sorted from PBMCs, taken about 49 days after the first yellow fever vaccination. CDR3 region: CASSPPGQGIAALHF. As DNA, the CDR3 is TGTGCCAGCAGCCCCCCGGGACAGGGGATAGCGGCCCTCCACTTT. The entire variable domain, with the rest obtained from reference TRBV7-9 and TRBJ1-6, is as follows: DTGVSQNPRHKITKRGQNVTFRCDPISEHNRLYWYRQTLGQGPEFLTYFQNEAQLEKSRLLSDRFSAERPKGSFSTLEIQRTEQGDSAMYLCASSPPGQGIAALHFGNGTRLTVT.